This paragraph covers one T cell receptor beta chain sequence. The germline CDR1 and CDR2 sequences are SGHDT and YYEEEE. This CDR3 has 15 residues. Trimming took 6 bases from V and 4 from J, leaving 19 bases between them. The data stem from a study of molecular identifiers for immune sequencing clone quantification. TCRdb itself ran the PCR reads through MiXCR, one entry per CDR3 protein. The sample has fewer than 350,000 distinct CDR3 sequences, 20% to 25% seen once; the top ten hold about 0.81%. This rearrangement joins TRBV5-6 to TRBJ1-1, with a possible D match to TRBD1 (6 bases). The source of this sequence is a human donor in good health. Some libraries in this study had Jurkat cell RNA spiked in. Sequenced sample: naive CD8+ T cells from blood, with Jurkat cell RNA spiked in. Subset denoted: FACS-sorted CD8+CD4-CCR7+CD45RA+ naive T cells. The DNA of the CDR3 is TGTGCCAGCACCCAAGGGGGGCACGGAGTCACTGAAGCTTTCTTT. It yields the protein CASTQGGHGVTEAFF. The complete variable domain, with remaining parts taken from reference TRBV5-6 and TRBJ1-1, reads DAGVTQSPTHLIKTRGQQVTLRCSPKSGHDTVSWYQQALGQGPQFIFQYYEEEERQRGNFPDRFSGHQFPNYSSELNVNALLLGDSALYLCASTQGGHGVTEAFFGQGTRLTVV.